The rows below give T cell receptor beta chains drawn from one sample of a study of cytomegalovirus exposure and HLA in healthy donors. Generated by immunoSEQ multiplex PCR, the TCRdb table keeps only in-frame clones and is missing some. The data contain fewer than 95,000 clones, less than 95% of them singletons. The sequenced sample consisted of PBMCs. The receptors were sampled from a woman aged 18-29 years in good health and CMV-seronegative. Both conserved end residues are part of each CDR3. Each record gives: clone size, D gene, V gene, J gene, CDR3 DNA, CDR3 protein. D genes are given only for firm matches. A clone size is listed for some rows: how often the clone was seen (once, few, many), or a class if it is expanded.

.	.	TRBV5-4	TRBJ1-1	TGTGCCAGCAGCTTTCAGTTCGGGGCTGAAGCTTTCTTT	CASSFQFGAEAFF
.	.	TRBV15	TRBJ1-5	TGTGCCACCAGCAGAGATCCGGACACGGCAAATCAGCCCCAGCATTTT	CATSRDPDTANQPQHF
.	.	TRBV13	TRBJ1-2	TGTGCCAGCAGCTTAGGGGACACATTGTCCGGCTACACCTTC	CASSLGDTLSGYTF
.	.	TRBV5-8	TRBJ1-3	TGTGCCAGCAGTTGGAATGAACAGGTCTACTCTGGAAACACCATATATTTT	CASSWNEQVYSGNTIYF
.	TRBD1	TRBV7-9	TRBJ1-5	TGTGCCAGCAGCTCTCCGGGACAGGGGGCAAGCAATCAGCCCCAGCATTTT	CASSSPGQGASNQPQHF
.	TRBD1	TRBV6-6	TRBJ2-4	TGTGCCAGCAACGGACAGGGGACGACCAAAAACATTCAGTACTTC	CASNGQGTTKNIQYF
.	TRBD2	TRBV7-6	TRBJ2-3	TGTGCCAGCAGCTTAGAGCGGGGGCAGTATTTT	CASSLERGQYF
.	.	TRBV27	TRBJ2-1	TGTGCCAGCAGTACCCTTCGGGGGAGCTCCTACAATGAGCAGTTCTTC	CASSTLRGSSYNEQFF
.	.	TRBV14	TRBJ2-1	.	CASSQMTWGGGAFFF
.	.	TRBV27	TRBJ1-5	TGTGCCAGCAGTTTATCCCCTCCCGGACAGAGGACCCTAAGGCCCCAGCATTTT	CASSLSPPGQRTLRPQHF
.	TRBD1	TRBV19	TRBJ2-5	TGTGCCAGTAGTGTAGGACAGGGGGCTGAGACCCAGTACTTC	CASSVGQGAETQYF
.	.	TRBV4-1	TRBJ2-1	TGCGCCAGCAGCCAAGAAGGAGGTGAGCAGTTCTTC	CASSQEGGEQFF
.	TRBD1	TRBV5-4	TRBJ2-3	TGTGCCAGCAGCGGCCGGACAGGGAATCTGGCAGATACGCAGTATTTT	CASSGRTGNLADTQYF
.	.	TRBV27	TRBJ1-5	TGTGCCAGCAGTTTTGGGGCAGATGGTCAGCCCCAGCATTTT	CASSFGADGQPQHF
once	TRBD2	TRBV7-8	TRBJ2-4	TGTGCCAGCAGCTCTAGCGGAACACTAGCCAAAAACATTCAGTACTTC	CASSSSGTLAKNIQYF
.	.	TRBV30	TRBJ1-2	TGTGCCTGGAGTGAAGCATGGCAGGGGCATGGCTACACCTTC	CAWSEAWQGHGYTF
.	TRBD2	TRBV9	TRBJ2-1	TGTGCCAGCAGCCACGTGGGCGGGGGGGATGAGCAGTTCTTC	CASSHVGGGDEQFF
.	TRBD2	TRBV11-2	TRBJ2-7	TGTGCCAGCATGAGTACCGGGACTAGCGCTTACGAGCAGTACTTC	CASMSTGTSAYEQYF
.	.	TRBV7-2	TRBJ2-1	TGTGCCAGCAGCTCCCCTGGCATCTATGAGCAGTTCTTC	CASSSPGIYEQFF
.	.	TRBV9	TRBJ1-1	TGTGCCAGCAGCGTAGGTCAGGGGTTGAGCACTGAAGCTTTCTTT	CASSVGQGLSTEAFF
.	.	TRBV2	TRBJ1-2	TGTGCCAGCACCGAACTCGACAGCTATGGCTACACCTTC	CASTELDSYGYTF
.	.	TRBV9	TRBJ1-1	TGTGCCAGCAGCTCAGGGGCCTCATTTGAAGCTTTCTTT	CASSSGASFEAFF
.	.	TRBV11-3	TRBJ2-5	TGTGCCAGCAGCTTAGAGGGGGCGGCGGAGACCCAGTACTTC	CASSLEGAAETQYF
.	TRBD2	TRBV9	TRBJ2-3	TGTGCCAGCAGCGTAGAGGCGGGGGGGATCACAGATACGCAGTATTTT	CASSVEAGGITDTQYF
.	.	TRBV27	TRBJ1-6	TGTGCCAGCAGCCCCTACAGGGACCTCAAGGATGTGTCCTTT	CASSPYRDLKDVSF
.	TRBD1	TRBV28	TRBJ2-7	TGTGCCAGCAGTGCTCCCAGGGGGCACAGCTCCTACGAGCAGTACTTC	CASSAPRGHSSYEQYF
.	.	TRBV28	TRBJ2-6	TGTGCCAGCACGAAAAGGACCCGAGGGTCTGGGGCCAACGTCCTGACTTTC	CASTKRTRGSGANVLTF
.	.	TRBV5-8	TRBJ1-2	TGTGCCAGCAGCTTGGTCGGGGTTACTAACTATGGCTACACCTTC	CASSLVGVTNYGYTF
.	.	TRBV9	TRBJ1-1	TGTGCCAGCAGCGCGAGACAGTCTAGGTATGGTGAAGCTTTCTTT	CASSARQSRYGEAFF
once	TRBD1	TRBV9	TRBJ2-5	TGTGCCAGCACCGTAGGACAGGGGGCATGGGAGACCCAGTACTTC	CASTVGQGAWETQYF
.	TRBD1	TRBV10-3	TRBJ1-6	TGTGCCATCAGTCCCGGGACAGATTCACCCCTCCACTTT	CAISPGTDSPLHF
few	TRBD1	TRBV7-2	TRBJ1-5	TGTGCCAGCAGCTACAGGGGAGACCAGCCCCAGCATTTT	CASSYRGDQPQHF
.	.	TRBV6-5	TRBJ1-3	TGTGCCAGCACCAACTCTGGAAACACCATATATTTT	CASTNSGNTIYF
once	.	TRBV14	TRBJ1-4	TGTGCCAGCAGCCAAGGCAGGATTAATGAAAAACTGTTTTTT	CASSQGRINEKLFF
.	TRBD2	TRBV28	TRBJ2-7	TGTGCCAGCAGTTCCTCTTATAGCGGGAACCCCTACGAGCAGTACTTC	CASSSSYSGNPYEQYF
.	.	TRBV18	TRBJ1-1	TGTGCCAGCTCACCACCTTCAGAACGCCAACAAGCTTTCTTT	CASSPPSERQQAFF
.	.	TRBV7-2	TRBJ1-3	TGTGCCAGCAGCTTATCAGGGGCCGGAAACACCATATATTTT	CASSLSGAGNTIYF
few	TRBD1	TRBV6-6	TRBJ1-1	TGTGCCAGCACCAGAGGACAGGGGGCGCGAACTGAAGCTTTCTTT	CASTRGQGARTEAFF
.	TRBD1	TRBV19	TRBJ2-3	TGTGCCAGTAGACAGGGGGCTATTTCCCCGGGTACGCAGTATTTT	CASRQGAISPGTQYF
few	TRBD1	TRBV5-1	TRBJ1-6	TGCGCCAGCAGCTTGGGACAGGGTACGAACTCACCCCTCCACTTT	CASSLGQGTNSPLHF
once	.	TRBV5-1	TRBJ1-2	TGCGCCAGCAGCTTGGAGGCAGGAATTAACTATGGCTACACCTTC	CASSLEAGINYGYTF
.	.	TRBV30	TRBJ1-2	TGTGCCTGGAGTGTACTGGGGGGGAAGGGCTATGGCTACACCTTC	CAWSVLGGKGYGYTF
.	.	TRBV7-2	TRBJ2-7	TGTGCCAGCAGCTCGTACGGGAACTACGAGCAGTACTTC	CASSSYGNYEQYF
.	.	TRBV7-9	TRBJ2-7	TGTGCCAGCAGCTTAGCGAGGGTCAGTGGAGAGCAGTACTTC	CASSLARVSGEQYF
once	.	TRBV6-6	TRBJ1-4	TGTGCCAGCAGTAAAGACAGGTCCGCGGAAAAACTGTTTTTT	CASSKDRSAEKLFF
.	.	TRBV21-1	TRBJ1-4	TGTGCCAGCACCGAGGCATCTAATGAAAAACTGTTTTTT	CASTEASNEKLFF
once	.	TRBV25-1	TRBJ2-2	TGTGCCAGCAGTGAATCCCGAACCAGGGGGGAGCTGTTTTTT	CASSESRTRGELFF
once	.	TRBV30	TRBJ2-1	TGTGCCTCGCTAGCTAGCGTACGGACCTACAATGAGCAGTTCTTC	CASLASVRTYNEQFF
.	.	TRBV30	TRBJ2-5	TGTGCCTGGGCACAGGGTGGCCAAGAGACCCAGTACTTC	CAWAQGGQETQYF
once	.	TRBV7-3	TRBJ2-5	TGTGCCAGCAGCCGCACAGGGACGAGAGAGACCCAGTACTTC	CASSRTGTRETQYF
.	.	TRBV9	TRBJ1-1	TGTGCCAGCAGCCTACGAGGAGTGGCCACTGAAGCTTTCTTT	CASSLRGVATEAFF
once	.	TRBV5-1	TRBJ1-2	TGCGCCAGCAGACCGCAGGCAGCTATCAATGGCTACACCTTC	CASRPQAAINGYTF
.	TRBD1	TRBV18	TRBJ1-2	TGTGCCAGCTCCCGGACCGGGACAGGGCCTCCTCCCTATGGCTACACCTTC	CASSRTGTGPPPYGYTF
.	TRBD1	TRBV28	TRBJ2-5	TGTGCCAGCTCCTCCGGACAGGTTCTTAATATTTATGGCCAGTACTTC	CASSSGQVLNIYGQYF
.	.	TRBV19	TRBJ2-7	TGTGCCAGTAGTATAAGGTCCGGGGGTCGCTACGAGCAGTACTTC	CASSIRSGGRYEQYF
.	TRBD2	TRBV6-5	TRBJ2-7	TGTGCCAGCAGTTATAGCGGGGGGCAAAAGTTTTACGAGCAGTACTTC	CASSYSGGQKFYEQYF
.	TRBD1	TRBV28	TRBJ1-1	TGTGCCAGCAGGACAGGGGGCGCGAGAACTGAAGCTTTCTTT	CASRTGGARTEAFF